Below are 2 T cell receptor beta chains sequenced from a single sample in a study of T cell clonotyping in hematopoietic cell transplantation. Sequencing was performed with immunoSEQ multiplex PCR; in TCRdb, only in-frame clones are kept and a portion is missing. The profile shows roughly 30,000 clones, less than 85% of them singletons. Described time point: recipient sample about 28 days before transplant, after cytoreduction. Material: peripheral blood mononuclear cells, obtained before stem cell transplant. These receptors all come from a man aged 40-50 years with acute myeloid leukemia. Some clones in this sample may be carry-over from other donors' samples.

This clone came up a few times. The V and J genes are TRBV6-5 and TRBJ1-1, with D possibly matching TRBD1 (5 bases). The CDR3 sequence is 15 residues long. V lost 1 base to trimming and J lost 5 bases, with 14 bases between them. The V gene's germline CDR1 is MNHEY and CDR2 SVGAGI. The CDR3 loop reads CASSYYPGRGTEAFF. The CDR3 nucleotides read TGTGCCAGCAGTTACTACCCAGGGCGGGGGACTGAAGCTTTCTTT.

This chain joins TRBV7-2 and TRBJ2-1, with a tentative D call TRBD2 (6 bases). This CDR3 is 16 amino acids long. The ends were cut back, 3 bases at V and 0 bases at J, with 12 bases in the middle. CDR1 SGHTA and CDR2 FQGNSA come from the germline V gene. DNA of the CDR3: TGTGCCAGCAGCTTTCTAGCGCAATACTCCTACAATGAGCAGTTCTTC. This encodes CASSFLAQYSYNEQFF.